These 5 T cell receptor beta chains originate from one sample sequenced in a study of T cell responses to AZD1222 COVID-19 vaccine. TCRdb's copy holds only in-frame clones and misses some; the assay was immunoSEQ multiplex PCR. The sample lists about 120,000 clones, about 90% occurring once. The sequencing used peripheral blood, collected on day 0 of AZD1222 vaccination. All receptors derive from an adult in good health.

Remarks on this clone: At one end, the junction sequence differs from germline, possibly due to a read error. The rearrangement links TRBV20-1 to TRBJ2-1; weak D call: TRBD1 (5 bases). This CDR3 is built from 11 residues. The germline gives CDR1 DFQATT, CDR2 SNEGSKA (reference sequence). The CDR3 nucleotides read TGCAGTCCTAGGGGAAGCAATGAGCAGTTCTTC. It is translated as CSPRGSNEQFF.

The chain has TRBV20-1 and TRBJ1-4; 7 bases align to TRBD1. Germline CDR1 DFQATT, CDR2 SNEGSKA (reference sequence). The CDR3 has 11 residues. Losses at the gene ends were 7 bases for V and 5 bases for J; bases not matched to a gene: 1. CDR3 in DNA: TGCAGTGGACAGGGAAATGAAAAACTGTTTTTT. Translating it yields CSGQGNEKLFF.

The chain uses TRBV5-1 and TRBJ2-3; D may match TRBD1 or TRBD2 (5 bases each). Looked up from germline, CDR1 is SGHRS and CDR2 is YFSETQ. Between the trimmed V and J ends, which lost 4 bases and 2 bases, there was a span of 14 bases. This CDR3 has 15 residues. In DNA form, the CDR3 reads TGCGCCAGCAGCCGGGGAGAAGGGACCACAGATACGCAGTATTTT. Its translation: CASSRGEGTTDTQYF.

J is TRBJ2-7 and V is TRBV7-9; TRBD1 is a possible D gene (6 bases). V was pared by 5 bases and J by 2 bases, with 16 bases between. The CDR3 is 15 amino acids. Germline assignment: CDR1 SEHNR and CDR2 FQNEAQ (reference sequence). The CDR3 spells CASSDGTPSPYEQYF. CDR3 bases: TGTGCCAGCAGCGACGGGACACCGTCTCCCTACGAGCAGTACTTC.

Only a few counts were recorded for this clone. This sequence joins TRBV28 and TRBJ1-5; 7 nucleotides line up with TRBD1. This CDR3 is 13 amino acids long. Germline-derived CDR1 and CDR2 are MDHEN and SYDVKM. V lost 7 bases, J lost 3 bases, and 3 bases stayed unmatched. Here the CDR3 DNA reads TGTGCCAGCACGACAGGGCTCAATCAGCCCCAGCATTTT. Protein: CASTTGLNQPQHF.